This TCR beta chain was identified in a study of blood T cell repertoires in COVID-19. Assay: immunoSEQ multiplex PCR; the TCRdb copy retains only in-frame clones and omits some. The data show about 180,000 clones, about 86% seen once. The TCR comes from a middle-aged man with active or convalescent COVID-19. Sequenced material: peripheral blood.

The CDR3 DNA follows: TGTGCCAGCAGGCAAGGGACTAGCAGCTACGAGCAGTACTTC. Its translation: CASRQGTSSYEQYF. V and J are TRBV2 and TRBJ2-7; the match to TRBD2 covers 9 bases. This CDR3 spans 14 amino acids. V was clipped by 6 bases and J by 3 bases; unmatched bases: 6. Germline lookup yields CDR1 SNHLY and CDR2 FYNNEI.